A single sample gave rise to the 31 T cell receptor beta chains below, sequenced in a study of cytomegalovirus exposure and HLA in healthy donors. The study ran its PCR with 60 Vbeta and 13 Jbeta primers. TCRdb keeps only in-frame clones here, not all; method: immunoSEQ multiplex PCR. Here the sample spans approximately 160,000 clones, roughly 71% being singletons. The sample consisted of PBMCs. Receptors originate from a male donor in good health and CMV-seropositive.

The J gene is TRBJ1-1, the V gene TRBV30; 11 bases align to TRBD1. Germline CDR1 and CDR2: GTSNPN and SVGIG (reference sequence). Losses at the gene ends were 3 bases for V and 4 bases for J; bases not matched to a gene: 4. The CDR3 runs 14 residues. CDR3 residues: CAWRDRGRVTEAFF. Here the CDR3 DNA reads TGTGCCTGGAGGGACAGGGGGCGGGTCACTGAAGCTTTCTTT. Looking up the rest from reference TRBV30 and TRBJ1-1 gives the full variable domain: SQTIHQWPATLVQPVGSPLSLECTVEGTSNPNLYWYRQAAGRGLQLLFYSVGIGQISSEVPQNLSASRPQDRQFILSSKKLLLSDSGFYLCAWRDRGRVTEAFFGQGTRLTVV.

For this clone: The sample holds other DNA sequences that translate to the same CDR3. The gene calls are TRBV7-9 and TRBJ1-2, with 7 bases matching TRBD1. V was clipped by 1 base and J by 0 bases; unmatched bases: 2. CDR3 length: 15 amino acids. CDR1 is SEHNR, CDR2 FQNEAQ, per germline (reference sequence). CDR3 amino acids: CASSLGTGANYGYTF. As DNA, the CDR3 is TGTGCCAGCAGCTTAGGGACAGGAGCTAACTATGGCTACACCTTC. The variable domain in full, completed from reference TRBV7-9 and TRBJ1-2, reads DTGVSQNPRHKITKRGQNVTFRCDPISEHNRLYWYRQTLGQGPEFLTYFQNEAQLEKSRLLSDRFSAERPKGSFSTLEIQRTEQGDSAMYLCASSLGTGANYGYTFGSGTRLTVV.

The CDR3, as DNA: TGTGCCAGCAACGCGGATCGAGGGACCGGGGAGCTGTTTTTT. It yields the protein CASNADRGTGELFF. V usage is TRBV2 and J usage is TRBJ2-2, with D perhaps matching TRBD2 (5 bases). The length of the CDR3 is 14 residues. The V end lost 7 bases, the J end lost 5 bases, and 14 bases lay between the germline ends. Germline values: CDR1 SNHLY, CDR2 FYNNEI.

This clone was observed a few times. This chain joins TRBV7-9 and TRBJ1-6; 9 bases line up with TRBD1. The CDR3 runs to 16 residues. The junction had 4 bases not matched to a gene; V was cut back by 4 bases and J by 3 bases. CDR1 is SEHNR and CDR2 is FQNEAQ in the germline V gene (reference sequence). The CDR3 loop reads CASSSGQGFYNSPLHF. The CDR3 DNA is TGTGCCAGCAGCTCGGGACAGGGCTTCTATAATTCACCCCTCCACTTT.

The gene calls are TRBV14 and TRBJ2-7, with D possibly TRBD2 on 6 matching bases. The CDR3 covers 14 residues. Germline assignment: CDR1 SGHDN and CDR2 FVKESK. V lost 0 bases to trimming and J lost 10 bases, with 16 bases between them. The CDR3 coding sequence is TGTGCCAGCAGCCAAGAATGGACTATTGGACAACAGTACTTC. It specifies CASSQEWTIGQQYF.

V usage is TRBV5-5 and J usage is TRBJ2-7; 10 positions match TRBD1. Unmatched junction bases numbered 8, after V lost 2 bases and J lost 3 bases. The CDR3 extends over 16 amino acids. Germline assignment: CDR1 SGHKS and CDR2 YYEKEE (reference sequence). CDR3 sequence: CASSFRTGGELYEQYF. CDR3 nucleotides: TGTGCCAGCAGCTTCAGGACAGGGGGAGAACTCTACGAGCAGTACTTC. The variable domain in full, completed from reference TRBV5-5 and TRBJ2-7, reads DAGVTQSPTHLIKTRGQQVTLRCSPISGHKSVSWYQQVLGQGPQFIFQYYEKEERGRGNFPDRFSARQFPNYSSELNVNALLLGDSALYLCASSFRTGGELYEQYFGPGTRLTVT.

V usage is TRBV19 and J usage is TRBJ2-7; 7 bases align to TRBD1. This CDR3 spans 15 amino acids. V shed 5 bases and J 1 base; nucleotides not matched to a gene: 8. Germline CDR1 is LNHDA and CDR2 is SQIVND (reference sequence). CDR3 residues: CASSLQGSRSYEQYF. The CDR3 nucleotides are TGTGCCAGTAGTCTACAGGGGAGTAGGTCCTACGAGCAGTACTTC. The full variable domain, with the rest looked up from reference TRBV19 and TRBJ2-7, is DGGITQSPKYLFRKEGQNVTLSCEQNLNHDAMYWYRQDPGQGLRLIYYSQIVNDFQKGDIAEGYSVSREKKESFPLTVTSAQKNPTAFYLCASSLQGSRSYEQYFGPGTRLTVT.

The chain combines TRBV5-1 with TRBJ2-6; D gene unclear. This CDR3 is 16 amino acids long. Per the germline V gene, CDR1 is SGHRS and CDR2 is YFSETQ. Trimming removed 2 bases at V and 0 bases at J, with 9 bases between. CDR3 bases: TGCGCCAGCAGCTTTACTGTCCTCTCTGGGGCCAACGTCCTGACTTTC. Translating gives CASSFTVLSGANVLTF.

The CDR3 spells CAWTSTSLAGGGTDTQYF. The CDR3 DNA is TGTGCCTGGACATCAACCTCACTAGCGGGGGGAGGCACAGATACGCAGTATTTT. This chain connects TRBV30 to TRBJ2-3, with TRBD2 matching 12 bases. This CDR3 is built from 18 residues. V dropped 4 bases and J dropped 1; count of bases not matched to a gene: 12. Germline V gene sequence: CDR1 GTSNPN, CDR2 SVGIG (reference sequence).

V and J are TRBV19 and TRBJ2-5; 8 nucleotides align to TRBD1. This CDR3 comprises 15 residues. V lost 6 bases, J lost 1 base, and 7 bases stayed unmatched. Germline assignment: CDR1 LNHDA and CDR2 SQIVND (reference sequence). CDR3 in amino acids: CASSQGAIPQETQYF. For the CDR3, the DNA is TGTGCCAGTAGCCAGGGGGCGATACCCCAAGAGACCCAGTACTTC.

This clone was seen more than once but under ten times. The rearrangement joins TRBV18 to TRBJ1-2; a possible D gene is TRBD1 (5 bases). Germline V gene sequence: CDR1 KGHSH, CDR2 LQKENI. The CDR3 is 15 amino acids. V lost 3 bases and J 7 bases, leaving 18 bases between the germline ends. The CDR3 DNA reads as TGTGCCAGCTCACCCCGAAGGGACTTGGGGGGTGGCTACACCTTC. Protein sequence: CASSPRRDLGGGYTF. Looking up the rest from reference TRBV18 and TRBJ1-2 gives the full variable domain: NAGVMQNPRHLVRRRGQEARLRCSPMKGHSHVYWYRQLPEEGLKFMVYLQKENIIDESGMPKERFSAEFPKEGPSILRIQQVVRGDSAAYFCASSPRRDLGGGYTFGSGTRLTVV.

V and J are TRBV2 and TRBJ2-3, with D possibly matching TRBD2 (5 bases). Germline V CDR1 and CDR2: SNHLY, FYNNEI. V shed 6 bases and J shed 2 bases, with 9 bases lying between them. This CDR3 region has 13 residues. DNA of the CDR3: TGTGCCAGCAGGGAGCGGCTCACAGATACGCAGTATTTT. Translation gives CASRERLTDTQYF.

The CDR3 loop reads CASSSNRGLSGYTF. The CDR3 DNA reads TGTGCCAGCAGCTCAAACAGGGGGCTGAGTGGCTACACCTTC. This rearrangement joins TRBV5-4 to TRBJ1-2; 9 nucleotides agree with TRBD1. Germline lookup yields CDR1 SGHNT and CDR2 YYREEE (reference sequence). This CDR3 is 14 amino acids long. The V gene end was trimmed by 3 bases and the J gene end by 7 bases; junction bases not matched to a gene: 7. Combining the CDR3 with reference TRBV5-4 and TRBJ1-2 gives the whole variable domain ETGVTQSPTHLIKTRGQQVTLRCSSQSGHNTVSWYQQALGQGPQFIFQYYREEENGRGNFPPRFSGLQFPNYSSELNVNALELDDSALYLCASSSNRGLSGYTFGSGTRLTVV.

This clone was seen more than once but under ten times. J is TRBJ1-1 and V is TRBV6-1, with D possibly TRBD1 on 6 matching bases. Trimming took off 6 bases at V and 1 base at J, with 15 bases between the two ends. The CDR3 is 15 residues long. From germline, CDR1 is MNHNS and CDR2 SASEGT. CDR3 sequence: CASSPLGHSNTEAFF. The CDR3, as DNA: TGTGCCAGCAGCCCTCTGGGACATTCGAACACTGAAGCTTTCTTT.

The V call is TRBV7-3, the J call TRBJ2-2; D not resolved. This CDR3 is built from 13 residues. CDR1 and CDR2 from the germline V gene are SGHTA and FQGTGA. V was cut by 5 bases and J by 1 base, with 5 bases left in between. The DNA for the CDR3 is TGTGCCAGCAGCCCTCTGAACACCGGGGAGCTGTTTTTT. Amino acids: CASSPLNTGELFF.

This chain links TRBV15 with TRBJ1-1; 12 bases fit TRBD1. This CDR3 is 18 amino acids long. Germline-derived CDR1 and CDR2 are LNHNV and YYDKDF (reference sequence). V shed 0 bases and J 8 bases; nucleotides not matched to a gene: 13. CDR3: CATSRDEHGTGGWSEAFF. The CDR3 nucleotides are TGTGCCACCAGCAGAGATGAGCACGGGACAGGGGGCTGGTCGGAAGCTTTCTTT.

This clone was counted a few times. This chain links TRBV27 with TRBJ1-5; perhaps TRBD1 as D (5 bases). Looked up from germline, CDR1 is MNHEY and CDR2 is SMNVEV (reference sequence). V dropped 4 bases and J dropped 7 bases, with 8 bases sitting between them. The CDR3 runs to 12 residues. This CDR3 is CASSSGAQPQHF. DNA for the CDR3: TGTGCCAGCAGTTCTGGGGCCCAGCCCCAGCATTTT.

This clone was counted ten times or more. The chain joins TRBV5-1 to TRBJ2-2; no firm D call. The V and J ends lost 2 bases and 1 base respectively, with 9 bases between them. CDR3 length: 15 residues. Per the germline V gene, CDR1 is SGHRS and CDR2 is YFSETQ. The CDR3 here is CASSLTELNTGELFF. The DNA for the CDR3 is TGCGCCAGCAGCTTAACTGAGCTGAACACCGGGGAGCTGTTTTTT.

J is TRBJ2-3 and V is TRBV10-2; 11 nucleotides agree with TRBD2. With V trimmed by 10 bases and J by 0 bases, 3 bases remained unmatched. The CDR3 contains 14 residues. Germline V gives CDR1 WSHSY, CDR2 SAAADI. CDR3 DNA: TGCGCCACCGCTAGCGGGGGGAGCACAGATACGCAGTATTTT. As protein: CATASGGSTDTQYF.

V and J are TRBV5-1 and TRBJ1-1; TRBD1 might be the D (6 bases). V lost 2 bases and J 3 bases, leaving 8 bases between the germline ends. This CDR3 region has 13 residues. Germline values: CDR1 SGHRS, CDR2 YFSETQ. The CDR3 nucleotides read TGCGCCAGCAGCTTAGCAGGGGACACTGAAGCTTTCTTT. Encoded protein: CASSLAGDTEAFF.

A few counts support this clone. The rearrangement uses TRBV5-4 and TRBJ1-6; D remains unclear. The CDR3 runs to 13 residues. With 0 bases removed from V and 8 bases from J, the gap between germline ends came to 6 bases. Per the germline V gene, CDR1 is SGHNT and CDR2 is YYREEE (reference sequence). Here the CDR3 DNA reads TGTGCCAGCAGCTTGGACCGGGATTCACCCCTCCACTTT. As protein: CASSLDRDSPLHF.

This clone was recorded once. The chain joins TRBV5-1 to TRBJ2-7; TRBD2 matches at 7 bases. The CDR3 sequence is 13 residues long. In germline, CDR1 is SGHRS, CDR2 YFSETQ. Losses at the gene ends were 4 bases for V and 3 bases for J; bases not matched to a gene: 4. The CDR3 DNA reads as TGCGCCAGCAGCCGGGGGGAGGGCTACGAGCAGTACTTC. Protein sequence: CASSRGEGYEQYF.

The chain links TRBV2 to TRBJ2-7, with D unclear. CDR1 and CDR2 from the germline V gene are SNHLY and FYNNEI. V lost 4 bases, J lost 0 bases, and 7 bases lay in between. The CDR3 runs 13 residues. This CDR3 reads CASSGSYSYEQYF. The CDR3 nucleotides are TGTGCCAGCAGTGGGTCCTACTCCTACGAGCAGTACTTC.

The chain carries TRBV15 and TRBJ2-1; 7 bases agree with TRBD2. Trimming cost V 7 bases and J 0 bases; bases outside gene matches: 6. The CDR3 totals 15 residues. The germline CDR1 and CDR2 sequences are LNHNV and YYDKDF (reference sequence). This CDR3 reads CATNRGGGSYNEQFF. The CDR3 DNA follows: TGTGCCACCAACCGCGGCGGGGGCTCCTACAATGAGCAGTTCTTC.

The table lists this clone with a few counts. The genes are TRBV6-5 and TRBJ1-1, with D uncertain. The germline CDR1 and CDR2 sequences are MNHEY and SVGAGI. The V end lost 5 bases, the J end lost 5 bases, and 15 bases lay between the germline ends. The CDR3 extends over 14 amino acids. The CDR3 DNA reads TGTGCCAGCAGTCAACTCGGCGGCTTTACTGAAGCTTTCTTT. It encodes CASSQLGGFTEAFF.

This chain's CDR3 is CASSFTGEQYF. The DNA of the CDR3 is TGTGCCAGCAGCTTCACAGGGGAACAGTACTTC. The gene calls are TRBV7-9 and TRBJ2-7; 7 nucleotides agree with TRBD1. The CDR3 contains 11 residues. The V gene end was trimmed by 3 bases and the J gene end by 10 bases; junction bases not matched to a gene: 3. Germline V gene lookup returns CDR1 SEHNR and CDR2 FQNEAQ (reference sequence).

The chain carries TRBV13 and TRBJ2-1, with 11 bases that match TRBD2. V lost 0 bases to trimming and J lost 4 bases; unmatched junction nucleotides: 2. CDR3 size: 16 residues. The germline gives CDR1 PRHDT, CDR2 FYEKMQ (reference sequence). The CDR3 protein is CASSLGTSGGYNEQFF. The CDR3 DNA follows: TGTGCCAGCAGCTTAGGAACTAGCGGGGGATACAATGAGCAGTTCTTC.

This clone turned up a few times. V gene TRBV6-1 combines with J gene TRBJ2-7; TRBD1 aligns across 9 bases. CDR1 is MNHNS and CDR2 is SASEGT in the germline V gene. V lost 4 bases to trimming and J lost 4 bases; unmatched junction nucleotides: 8. CDR3 length equals 15 residues. As DNA, the CDR3 is TGTGCCAGCAGTGTCCCGGGACAGGGAACGTACGAGCAGTACTTC. Protein product: CASSVPGQGTYEQYF.

The chain combines TRBV5-5 with TRBJ2-7; D not certain. Germline CDR1 SGHKS, CDR2 YYEKEE (reference sequence). Deletions cut 3 bases from V and 3 bases from J, with 7 bases between. This CDR3 contains 12 residues. The CDR3 DNA is TGTGCCAGCAGCTCCGTCGGCTACGAGCAGTACTTC. Protein sequence: CASSSVGYEQYF.

This clone has just one count. V gene TRBV29-1 combines with J gene TRBJ2-1; possible D gene TRBD1, 5 bases. V gave up 4 bases and J gave up 7 bases, with 11 bases separating them. In germline, CDR1 is SQVTM, CDR2 ANQGSEA. CDR3 size: 12 residues. CDR3 in DNA: TGCAGCGTTGTTGCAGGGCGGAATGAGCAGTTCTTC. This codes for CSVVAGRNEQFF.

The rearrangement uses TRBV7-3 and TRBJ2-2; 9 nucleotides match TRBD1. V was clipped by 1 base and J by 6 bases; unmatched bases: 6. Germline CDR1 and CDR2: SGHTA and FQGTGA. CDR3 length equals 16 residues. CDR3 coding DNA: TGTGCCAGCAGCTTAAACGGACAGGGGTCCGCCGGGGAGCTGTTTTTT. As protein: CASSLNGQGSAGELFF. The whole variable domain, filled in from reference TRBV7-3 and TRBJ2-2, reads GAGVSQTPSNKVTEKGKYVELRCDPISGHTALYWYRQSLGQGPEFLIYFQGTGAADDSGLPNDRFFAVRPEGSVSTLKIQRTERGDSAVYLCASSLNGQGSAGELFFGEGSRLTVL.